The clone carrying this T cell receptor beta chain has a count of ten or more. Its specificity is unknown. The source of the sample is a study of regulatory T cells in long-lasting Graves disease. Time point: persistent/refractory GD, antithyroid drugs over 5 years with positive TRAb. TCR sequences were obtained from RNA taken from PBMCs. In Xi'an, China, an endocrinology department was the source of patients. Sequencing libraries for TCR beta were prepared with iRepertoire HTBI primers and Arm-PCR of CDR3 regions. A single record per CDR3 protein comes from TCRdb applying MiXCR to the multiplex PCR reads. The data show under 450,000 distinct CDR3 sequences, with more than 20% seen just once and 25% to 35% held by the top ten. The CDR3 totals 13 residues. From germline, CDR1 is ENHRY and CDR2 SYGVKD. The V end was cut by 5 bases, the J end by 2 bases, with 9 bases between. Study-level points and caveats: TRBV28, TRBJ1-2 and TRBJ2-5 were favored in persistent disease.

This sequence originates from a woman between 35 and 50 years old with Graves disease. The J gene is TRBJ1-1, the V gene TRBV10-3; the D is unclear. This specimen consisted of peripheral blood mononuclear cells (PBMCs), obtained when the disease was refractory, from a patient treated with antithyroid drugs. CDR3 residues: CAISREGNTEAFF. CDR3 DNA sequence: TGTGCCATCAGTAGGGAGGGTAACACTGAAGCTTTCTTT.